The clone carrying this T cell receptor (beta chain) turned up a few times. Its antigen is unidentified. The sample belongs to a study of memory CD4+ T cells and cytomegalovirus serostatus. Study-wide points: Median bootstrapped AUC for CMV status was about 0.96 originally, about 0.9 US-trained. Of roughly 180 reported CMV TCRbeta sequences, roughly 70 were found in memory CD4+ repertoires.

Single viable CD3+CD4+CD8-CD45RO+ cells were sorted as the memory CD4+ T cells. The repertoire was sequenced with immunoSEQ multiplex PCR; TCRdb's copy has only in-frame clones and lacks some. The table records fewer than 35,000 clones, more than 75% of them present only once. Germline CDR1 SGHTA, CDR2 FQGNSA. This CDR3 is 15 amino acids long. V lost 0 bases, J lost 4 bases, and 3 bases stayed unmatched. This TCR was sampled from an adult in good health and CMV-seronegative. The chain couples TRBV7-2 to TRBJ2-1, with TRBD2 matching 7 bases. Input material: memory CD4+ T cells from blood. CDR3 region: CASSLARAGYNEQFF. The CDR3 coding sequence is TGTGCCAGCAGCTTAGCACGAGCGGGGTACAATGAGCAGTTCTTC.